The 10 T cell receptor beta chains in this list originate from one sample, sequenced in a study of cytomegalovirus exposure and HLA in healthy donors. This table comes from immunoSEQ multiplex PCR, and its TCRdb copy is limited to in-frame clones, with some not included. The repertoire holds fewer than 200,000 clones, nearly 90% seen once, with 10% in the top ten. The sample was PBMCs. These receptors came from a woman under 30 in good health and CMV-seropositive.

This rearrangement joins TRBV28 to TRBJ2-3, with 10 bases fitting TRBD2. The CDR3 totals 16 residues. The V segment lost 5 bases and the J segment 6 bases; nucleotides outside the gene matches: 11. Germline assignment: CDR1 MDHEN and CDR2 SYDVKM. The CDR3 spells CASSAPGLADVDTQYF. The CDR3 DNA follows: TGTGCCAGCAGTGCCCCTGGACTAGCGGATGTGGATACGCAGTATTTT.

The CDR3 nucleotides are TGTGCCAGCAGCGTGCAAGGGGTGGATGAAAAACTGTTTTTT. Its translation is CASSVQGVDEKLFF. The rearrangement links TRBV9 to TRBJ1-4, with D possibly being TRBD1 (5 bases). CDR3 length: 14 amino acids. Germline CDR1 and CDR2: SGDLS and YYNGEE. Trimming stripped 2 bases from V and 6 bases from J, with 11 bases between. The full variable domain, in which reference TRBV9 and TRBJ1-4 provide the parts outside the CDR3, is DSGVTQTPKHLITATGQRVTLRCSPRSGDLSVYWYQQSLDQGLQFLIQYYNGEERAKGNILERFSAQQFPDLHSELNLSSLELGDSALYFCASSVQGVDEKLFFGSGTQLSVL.

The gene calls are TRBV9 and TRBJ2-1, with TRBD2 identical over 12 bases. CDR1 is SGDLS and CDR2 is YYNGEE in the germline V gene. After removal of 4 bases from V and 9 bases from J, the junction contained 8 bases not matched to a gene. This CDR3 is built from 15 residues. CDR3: CASSTGLAGSGEQFF. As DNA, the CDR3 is TGTGCCAGCAGCACGGGACTAGCGGGTTCGGGTGAGCAGTTCTTC.

CDR3 bases: TGTGCCATCAGTGATATGGGACAGGGCCGCACTGAAGCTTTCTTT. It codes for CAISDMGQGRTEAFF. This chain uses TRBV10-3 with TRBJ1-1; TRBD1 matches 9 bases. Germline lookup yields CDR1 ENHRY and CDR2 SYGVKD. V lost 3 bases, J lost 4 bases, and 6 bases stayed unmatched. This CDR3 has 15 amino acids.

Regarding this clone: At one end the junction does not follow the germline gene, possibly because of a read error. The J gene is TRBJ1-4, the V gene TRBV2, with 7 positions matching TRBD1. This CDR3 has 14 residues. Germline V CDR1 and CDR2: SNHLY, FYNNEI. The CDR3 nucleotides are TGTGCCAGCAAATTCGGGACAGTTAATCAAAAACTGTTTTTT. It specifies CASKFGTVNQKLFF.

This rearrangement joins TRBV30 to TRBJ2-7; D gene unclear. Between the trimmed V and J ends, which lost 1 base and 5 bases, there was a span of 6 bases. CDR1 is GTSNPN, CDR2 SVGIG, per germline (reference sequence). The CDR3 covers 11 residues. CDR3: CAWSGSDEQYF. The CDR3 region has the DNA TGTGCCTGGAGTGGCAGTGACGAGCAGTACTTC.

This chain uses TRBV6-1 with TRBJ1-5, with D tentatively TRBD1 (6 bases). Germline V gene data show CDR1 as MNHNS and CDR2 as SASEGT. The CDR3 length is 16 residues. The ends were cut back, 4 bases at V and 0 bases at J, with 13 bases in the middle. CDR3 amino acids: CASSGQGPYSNQPQHF. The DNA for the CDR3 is TGTGCCAGCAGTGGCCAGGGGCCGTATAGCAATCAGCCCCAGCATTTT.

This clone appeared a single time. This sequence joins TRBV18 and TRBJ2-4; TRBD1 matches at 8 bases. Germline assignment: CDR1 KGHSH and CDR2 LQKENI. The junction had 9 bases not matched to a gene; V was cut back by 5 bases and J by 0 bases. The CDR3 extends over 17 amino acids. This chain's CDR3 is CASSGTGDFLAKNIQYF. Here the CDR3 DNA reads TGTGCCAGCTCAGGGACAGGAGATTTCTTAGCCAAAAACATTCAGTACTTC.

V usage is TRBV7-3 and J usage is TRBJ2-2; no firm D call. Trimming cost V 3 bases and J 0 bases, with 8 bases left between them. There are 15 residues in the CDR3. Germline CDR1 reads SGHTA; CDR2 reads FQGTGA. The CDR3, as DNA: TGTGCCAGCAGCTTGGGCAGTCCGAACACCGGGGAGCTGTTTTTT. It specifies CASSLGSPNTGELFF.

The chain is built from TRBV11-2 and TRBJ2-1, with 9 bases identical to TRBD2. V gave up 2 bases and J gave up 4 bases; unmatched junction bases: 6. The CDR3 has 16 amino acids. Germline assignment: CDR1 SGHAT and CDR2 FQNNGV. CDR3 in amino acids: CASSLLREGRYNEQFF. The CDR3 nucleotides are TGTGCCAGCAGCTTATTGCGGGAGGGCCGTTACAATGAGCAGTTCTTC.